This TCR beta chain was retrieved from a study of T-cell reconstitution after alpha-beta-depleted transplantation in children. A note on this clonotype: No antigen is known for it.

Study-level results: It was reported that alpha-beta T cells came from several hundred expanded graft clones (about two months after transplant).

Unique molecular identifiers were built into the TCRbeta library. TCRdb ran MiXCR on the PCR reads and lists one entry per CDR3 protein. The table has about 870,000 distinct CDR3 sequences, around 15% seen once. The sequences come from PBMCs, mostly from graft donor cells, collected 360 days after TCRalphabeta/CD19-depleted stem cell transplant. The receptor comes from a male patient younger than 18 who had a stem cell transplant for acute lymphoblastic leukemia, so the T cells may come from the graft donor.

The CDR3 DNA is TGTGCCAGCAGTTCCCCGGATGGCTACACCTTC. Translated: CASSSPDGYTF. The rearrangement joins TRBV12-3 or TRBV12-4 to TRBJ1-2; D ambiguous. This CDR3 region has 11 residues. Trimming pared 4 bases from V and 6 bases from J, leaving 6 bases between.